Listed below are T cell receptor beta chains from one sample, sequenced in a study of OX40 agonist ivuxolimab in advanced cancers. The data were produced by immunoSEQ multiplex PCR, yet TCRdb's version contains in-frame clones alone and is incomplete. This table has tens of thousands of clones, about 82% appearing once. The sample here was CD4+ or CD8+ T cells sorted from blood, taken in a trial of the OX40 agonist ivuxolimab. The receptors derive from an adult with an advanced solid tumor such as melanoma, head and neck, liver or kidney cancer. Both conserved end residues are part of each CDR3. The D gene is left open where the match is weak. A row's size may be missing; if present it is once, few, many or a size class.

TRBV25-1	TRBJ2-2	.	few	TGTGCCAGCAGTGAGAGTACCGGGGAGCTGTTTTTT	CASSESTGELFF
TRBV6-5	TRBJ1-4	TRBD1	.	TGTGCCAGCAGTATAACCGGGACAGGGGTGGAAAAACTGTTTTTT	CASSITGTGVEKLFF
TRBV4-3	TRBJ2-1	.	.	TGCGCCAGCAGCCAAGAGGGGCGAAAATACAATGAGCAGTTCTTC	CASSQEGRKYNEQFF
TRBV5-6	TRBJ2-6	.	.	TGTGCCAGCAGCGGGGCAGGGGTCCGCTCTGGGGCCAACGTCCTGACTTTC	CASSGAGVRSGANVLTF
TRBV7-9	TRBJ2-1	.	.	TGTGCCAGCAGCTTAGACGATAACAATGAGCAGTTCTTC	CASSLDDNNEQFF
TRBV7-2	TRBJ1-2	.	once	TGTGCCAGCAGCTTAGGACAGGACTATGGCTACACCTTC	CASSLGQDYGYTF
TRBV2	TRBJ2-2	TRBD1	.	TGTGCCAGCAGTAGAACAGGGGATACGGACACCGGGGAGCTGTTTTTT	CASSRTGDTDTGELFF
TRBV7-2	TRBJ2-2	.	.	TGTGCCAGCAGCTTAGCATCCACCGGGGAGCTGTTTTTT	CASSLASTGELFF
TRBV2	TRBJ2-6	.	once	TGTGCCAGCAGGGGGACTGGGGCCAACGTCCTGACTTTC	CASRGTGANVLTF
TRBV28	TRBJ2-5	TRBD2	.	TGTGCCAGCAGTATGGTAGCGGGAGCGCGAGAGACCCAGTACTTC	CASSMVAGARETQYF
TRBV20-1	TRBJ1-2	.	.	TGCAGTGCGGGCCACAGGTTTGGCTACACCTTC	CSAGHRFGYTF
TRBV14	TRBJ2-5	.	.	TGTGCCAGCAGCGGGGACCCGAGGGAGACCCAGTACTTC	CASSGDPRETQYF
TRBV9	TRBJ1-3	.	.	TGTGCCAGCAGCGTAGATGGGGTAGGGGGAAACACCATATATTTT	CASSVDGVGGNTIYF
TRBV7-8	TRBJ1-2	.	.	TGTGCCAGCAGCTTAGGACAGCCCTATGGCTACACCTTC	CASSLGQPYGYTF
TRBV14	TRBJ2-7	.	.	TGTGCCAGCAGCCAAGCCTACGAGCAGTACTTC	CASSQAYEQYF
TRBV6-1	TRBJ1-1	.	.	TGTGCCAGCAGTGGACGATATTCCGGGACACTGAACACTGAAGCTTTCTTT	CASSGRYSGTLNTEAFF
TRBV10-3	TRBJ1-4	.	.	TGTGCCATCAGTCGGGACGGGTACCGAACTAATGAAAAACTGTTTTTT	CAISRDGYRTNEKLFF
TRBV28	TRBJ1-5	.	.	TGTGCCAGCAGTTTACTCACAGATAGCAATCAGCCCCAGCATTTT	CASSLLTDSNQPQHF
TRBV18	TRBJ2-1	TRBD2	.	TGTGCCAGCTCACCACCGTCAAGCGGGGGGGCCGGGGAGCAGTTCTTC	CASSPPSSGGAGEQFF
TRBV5-1	TRBJ1-1	.	.	TGCGCCAGCAGCTTGATCAGGACGGGGAACACTGAAGCTTTCTTT	CASSLIRTGNTEAFF
TRBV5-6	TRBJ2-5	.	few	TGTGCCAGCAGCTTGTACAGGGGAGGGGAGACCCAGTACTTC	CASSLYRGGETQYF
TRBV13	TRBJ2-1	.	.	TGTGCCAGCAGCAGAATACTTTCCCAAAATGAGCAGTTCTTC	CASSRILSQNEQFF
TRBV7-9	TRBJ1-5	.	.	TGTGCCAGCAGCTTAGCGCAGATCCGTAGCAATCAGCCCCAGCATTTT	CASSLAQIRSNQPQHF
TRBV7-3	TRBJ1-1	TRBD1	.	TGTGCCAGCAGCCTACAGGGGGGCGACACTGAAGCTTTCTTT	CASSLQGGDTEAFF
TRBV9	TRBJ2-3	.	.	TGTGCCAGCAGCGCCAGCAGGGGAGGTAGGGGAGGTCCCACAGATACGCAGTATTTT	CASSASRGGRGGPTDTQYF
TRBV7-7	TRBJ2-2	TRBD2	.	TGTGCCAGCAGCTCCTCTAGCGGTGCGAACACCGGGGAGCTGTTTTTT	CASSSSSGANTGELFF
TRBV6-5	TRBJ1-5	.	.	TGTGCCAGCAGTTACGACAGGTTCAATCAGCCCCAGCATTTT	CASSYDRFNQPQHF
TRBV5-1	TRBJ2-1	.	.	TGCGCCAGCAGCTTTGGACAGCCTGTCAATGAGCAGTTCTTC	CASSFGQPVNEQFF
TRBV5-4	TRBJ2-1	.	.	TGTGCCAGCAGGCCTTCAACGAGCGATGAGCAGTTCTTC	CASRPSTSDEQFF
TRBV19	TRBJ1-2	TRBD1	.	TGTGCCAGTAGGCCACGGACAGGGGGCTTGACCGGCTACACCTTC	CASRPRTGGLTGYTF
TRBV5-4	TRBJ2-1	.	.	TGTGCCAGCAGCCCATGGGGCCCAAGCTCCTACAATGAGCAGTTCTTC	CASSPWGPSSYNEQFF
TRBV6-6	TRBJ2-7	TRBD1	once	TGTGCCAGCAGTTACTCCGGGACAGGGCCCTACGAGCAGTACTTC	CASSYSGTGPYEQYF
TRBV9	TRBJ2-2	.	.	TGTGCCAGCAGCACCCGCCTGAACACCGGGGAGCTGTTTTTT	CASSTRLNTGELFF
TRBV14	TRBJ2-5	.	.	TGTGCCAGCAGCCCTTCTTCCAGGCATATAGAGACCCAGTACTTC	CASSPSSRHIETQYF
TRBV18	TRBJ2-6	.	.	TGTGCCAGCTCACAACCAGGGATCTCTGGGGCCAACGTCCTGACTTTC	CASSQPGISGANVLTF
TRBV10-3	TRBJ1-5	TRBD1	.	TGTGCCATCAGAGGGGGACAGGATCAGCCCCAGCATTTT	CAIRGGQDQPQHF
TRBV6-6	TRBJ2-7	.	.	TGTGCCAGCAGACAGGGATCCTACGAGCAGTACTTC	CASRQGSYEQYF